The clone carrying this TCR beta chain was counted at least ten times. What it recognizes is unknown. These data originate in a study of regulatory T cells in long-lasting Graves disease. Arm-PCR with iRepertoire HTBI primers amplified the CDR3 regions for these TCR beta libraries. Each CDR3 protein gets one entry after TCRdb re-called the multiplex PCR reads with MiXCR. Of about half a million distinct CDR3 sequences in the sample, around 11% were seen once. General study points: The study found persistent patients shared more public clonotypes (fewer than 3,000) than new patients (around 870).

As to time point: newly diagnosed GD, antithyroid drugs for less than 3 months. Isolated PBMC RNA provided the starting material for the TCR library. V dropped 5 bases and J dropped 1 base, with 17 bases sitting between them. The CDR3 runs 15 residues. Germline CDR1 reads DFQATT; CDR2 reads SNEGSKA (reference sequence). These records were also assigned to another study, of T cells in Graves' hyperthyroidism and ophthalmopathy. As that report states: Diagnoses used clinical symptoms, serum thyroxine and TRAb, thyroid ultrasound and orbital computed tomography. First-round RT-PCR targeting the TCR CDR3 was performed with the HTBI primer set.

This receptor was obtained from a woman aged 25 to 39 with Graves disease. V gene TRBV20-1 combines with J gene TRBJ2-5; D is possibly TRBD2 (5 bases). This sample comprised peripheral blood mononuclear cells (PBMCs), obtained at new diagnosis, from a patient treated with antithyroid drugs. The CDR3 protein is CSAEKTGKAQETQYF. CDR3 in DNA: TGCAGTGCTGAAAAAACCGGGAAGGCCCAAGAGACCCAGTACTTC.